This T cell receptor beta chain was captured in a study of cytomegalovirus exposure and HLA in healthy donors. PCR was performed using 60 Vbeta and 13 Jbeta primers. Produced via immunoSEQ multiplex PCR; TCRdb's table is partial and in-frame only. The sample includes approximately 110,000 clones. Trimming took 5 bases from V and 3 from J, leaving 19 bases between them. From germline, CDR1 is SQVTM and CDR2 ANQGSEA. This CDR3 is built from 15 residues. The chain carries TRBV29-1 and TRBJ2-5, with a possible D match to TRBD1 (6 bases). The sequencing sample was made of PBMCs. The sequence came from a man between 35 and 55 years old in good health and CMV-seronegative. In nucleotides, the CDR3 is TGCAGCGTTTCACAGGGTCCCGGGACAAAAGAGACCCAGTACTTC. This codes for CSVSQGPGTKETQYF.